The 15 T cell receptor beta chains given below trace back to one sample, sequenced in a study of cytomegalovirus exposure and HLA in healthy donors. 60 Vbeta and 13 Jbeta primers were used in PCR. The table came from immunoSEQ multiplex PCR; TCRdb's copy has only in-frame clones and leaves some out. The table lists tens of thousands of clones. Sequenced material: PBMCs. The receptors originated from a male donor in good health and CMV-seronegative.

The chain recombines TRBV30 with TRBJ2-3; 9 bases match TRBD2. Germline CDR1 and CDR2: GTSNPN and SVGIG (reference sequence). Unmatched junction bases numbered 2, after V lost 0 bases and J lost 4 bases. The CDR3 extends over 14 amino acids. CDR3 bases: TGTGCCTGGAGTGTAGGCGGGGGGGCAGATACGCAGTATTTT. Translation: CAWSVGGGADTQYF.

In nucleotides, the CDR3 is TGTGCCAGCAGCGTCCCGGGGGAGTCGGGTACGCAGTATTTT. This encodes CASSVPGESGTQYF. V and J are TRBV9 and TRBJ2-3; D perhaps matches TRBD2 (6 bases). Looked up from germline, CDR1 is SGDLS and CDR2 is YYNGEE. Between the trimmed V and J ends, which lost 2 bases and 8 bases, there was a span of 15 bases. CDR3 length: 14 residues.

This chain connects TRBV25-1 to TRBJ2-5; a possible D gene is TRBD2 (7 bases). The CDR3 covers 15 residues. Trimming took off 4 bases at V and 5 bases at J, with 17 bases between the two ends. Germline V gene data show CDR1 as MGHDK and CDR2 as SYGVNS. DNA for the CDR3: TGTGCCAGCAGTGTCCCTGGGGGGGCAGGGGAGACCCAGTACTTC. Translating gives CASSVPGGAGETQYF.

The CDR3 DNA sequence: TGCGCCAGCAGTGCCAGGGGTTCAGGGAATTCACCCCTCCACTTT. Translation: CASSARGSGNSPLHF. This chain connects TRBV10-2 to TRBJ1-6; a possible D gene is TRBD1 (6 bases). The length of the CDR3 is 15 residues. CDR1 WSHSY and CDR2 SAAADI come from the germline V gene. V shed 4 bases and J shed 7 bases, with 14 bases lying between them.

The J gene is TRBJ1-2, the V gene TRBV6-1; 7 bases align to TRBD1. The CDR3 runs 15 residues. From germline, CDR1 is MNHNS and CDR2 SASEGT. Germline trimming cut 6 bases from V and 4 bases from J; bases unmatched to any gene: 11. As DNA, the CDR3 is TGTGCCAGCAGGTTAGACAGGGTCGGACGCTATGGCTACACCTTC. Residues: CASRLDRVGRYGYTF.

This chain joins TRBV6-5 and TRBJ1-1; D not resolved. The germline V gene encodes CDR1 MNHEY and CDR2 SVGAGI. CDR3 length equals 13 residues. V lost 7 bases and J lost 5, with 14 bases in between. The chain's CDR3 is CASTSRWETEAFF. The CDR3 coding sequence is TGTGCCAGCACTTCTCGTTGGGAGACTGAAGCTTTCTTT.

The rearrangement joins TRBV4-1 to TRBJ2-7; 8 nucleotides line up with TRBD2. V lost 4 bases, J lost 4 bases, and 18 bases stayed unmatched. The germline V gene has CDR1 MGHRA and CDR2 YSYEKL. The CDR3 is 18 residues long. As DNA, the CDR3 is TGCGCCAGCAGCCGCAAGGCTGGGGGTAGCGGGGACCTGTACGAGCAGTACTTC. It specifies CASSRKAGGSGDLYEQYF.

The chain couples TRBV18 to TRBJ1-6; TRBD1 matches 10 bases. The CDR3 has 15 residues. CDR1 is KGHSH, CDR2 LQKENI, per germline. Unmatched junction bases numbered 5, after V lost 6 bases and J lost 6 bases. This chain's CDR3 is CASSGRDRGNSPLHF. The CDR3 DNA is TGTGCCAGCTCCGGAAGGGACAGGGGTAATTCACCCCTCCACTTT.

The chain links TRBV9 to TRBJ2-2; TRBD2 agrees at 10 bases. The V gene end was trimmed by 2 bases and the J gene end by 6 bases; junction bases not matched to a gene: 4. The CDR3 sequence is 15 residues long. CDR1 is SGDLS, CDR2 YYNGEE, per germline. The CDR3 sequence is CASSVTSGVSGELFF. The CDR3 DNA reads TGTGCCAGCAGCGTTACTAGCGGGGTCTCCGGGGAGCTGTTTTTT.

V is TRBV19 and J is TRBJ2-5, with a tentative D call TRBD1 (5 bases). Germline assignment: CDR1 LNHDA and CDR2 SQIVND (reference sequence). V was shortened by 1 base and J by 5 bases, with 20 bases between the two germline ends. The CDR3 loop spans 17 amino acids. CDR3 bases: TGTGCCAGTAGTATAGGGGGCAGCCCAGAGGTGTGGGAGACCCAGTACTTC. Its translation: CASSIGGSPEVWETQYF.

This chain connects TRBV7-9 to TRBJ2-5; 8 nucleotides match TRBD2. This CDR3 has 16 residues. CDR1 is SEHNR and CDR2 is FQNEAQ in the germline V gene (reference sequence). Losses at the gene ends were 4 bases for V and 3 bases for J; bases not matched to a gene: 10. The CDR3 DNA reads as TGTGCCAGCAGCTACGTTCCGGGGGGGGCCGAAGAGACCCAGTACTTC. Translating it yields CASSYVPGGAEETQYF. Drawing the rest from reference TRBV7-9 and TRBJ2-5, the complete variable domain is DTGVSQNPRHKITKRGQNVTFRCDPISEHNRLYWYRQTLGQGPEFLTYFQNEAQLEKSRLLSDRFSAERPKGSFSTLEIQRTEQGDSAMYLCASSYVPGGAEETQYFGPGTRLLVL.

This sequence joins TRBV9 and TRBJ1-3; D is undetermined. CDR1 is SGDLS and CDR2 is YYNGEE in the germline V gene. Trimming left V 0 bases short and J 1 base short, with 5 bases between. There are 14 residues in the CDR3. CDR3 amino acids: CASSVGPSGNTIYF. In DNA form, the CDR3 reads TGTGCCAGCAGCGTAGGGCCTTCTGGAAACACCATATATTTT.

CDR3 nucleotide sequence: TGTGCCAGCATCCAAGCGGGGGGAATTGGTGAGCAGTTCTTC. As protein: CASIQAGGIGEQFF. This chain uses TRBV6-5 with TRBJ2-1; 9 bases align to TRBD2. This CDR3 region has 14 residues. The V gene's germline CDR1 is MNHEY and CDR2 SVGAGI. The V segment lost 7 bases and the J segment 9 bases; nucleotides outside the gene matches: 10.

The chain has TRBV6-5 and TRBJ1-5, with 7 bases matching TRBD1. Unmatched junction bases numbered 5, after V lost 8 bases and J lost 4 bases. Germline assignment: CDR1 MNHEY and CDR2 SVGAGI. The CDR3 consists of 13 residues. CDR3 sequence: CASQGGGNQPQHF. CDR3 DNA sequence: TGTGCCAGCCAGGGGGGAGGTAATCAGCCCCAGCATTTT.

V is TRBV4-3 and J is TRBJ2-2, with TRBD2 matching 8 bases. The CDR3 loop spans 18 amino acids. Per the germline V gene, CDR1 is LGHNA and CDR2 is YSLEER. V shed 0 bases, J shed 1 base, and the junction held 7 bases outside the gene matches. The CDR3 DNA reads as TGCGCCAGCAGCCAAGATTTAGCGGGACATCGGAACACCGGGGAGCTGTTTTTT. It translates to CASSQDLAGHRNTGELFF.